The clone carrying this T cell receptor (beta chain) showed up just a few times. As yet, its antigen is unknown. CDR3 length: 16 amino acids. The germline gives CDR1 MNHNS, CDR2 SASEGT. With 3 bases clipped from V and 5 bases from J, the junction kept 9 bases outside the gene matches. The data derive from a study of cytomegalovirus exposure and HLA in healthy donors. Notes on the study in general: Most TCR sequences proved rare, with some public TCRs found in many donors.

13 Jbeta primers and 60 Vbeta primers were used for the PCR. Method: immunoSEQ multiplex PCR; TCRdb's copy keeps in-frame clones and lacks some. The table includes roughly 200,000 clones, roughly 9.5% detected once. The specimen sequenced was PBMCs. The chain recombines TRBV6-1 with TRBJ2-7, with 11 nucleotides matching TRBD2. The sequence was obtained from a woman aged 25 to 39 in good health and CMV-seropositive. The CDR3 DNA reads TGTGCCAGCAGTGAGGTCCCACTAGCGGGAGTAAACGAGCAGTACTTC. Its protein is CASSEVPLAGVNEQYF.